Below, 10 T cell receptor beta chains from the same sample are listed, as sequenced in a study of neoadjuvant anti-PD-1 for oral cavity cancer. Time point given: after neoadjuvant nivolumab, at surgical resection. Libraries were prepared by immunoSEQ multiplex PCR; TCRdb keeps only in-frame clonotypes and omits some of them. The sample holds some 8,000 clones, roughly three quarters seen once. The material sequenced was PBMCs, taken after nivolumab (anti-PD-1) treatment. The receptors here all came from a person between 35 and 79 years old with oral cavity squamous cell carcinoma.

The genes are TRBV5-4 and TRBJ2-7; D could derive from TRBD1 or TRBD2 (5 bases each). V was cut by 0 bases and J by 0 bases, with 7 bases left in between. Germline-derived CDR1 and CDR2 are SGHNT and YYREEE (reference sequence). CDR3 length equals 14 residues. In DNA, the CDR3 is TGTGCCAGCAGCTTGGGAGGGACCTCCTACGAGCAGTACTTC. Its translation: CASSLGGTSYEQYF.

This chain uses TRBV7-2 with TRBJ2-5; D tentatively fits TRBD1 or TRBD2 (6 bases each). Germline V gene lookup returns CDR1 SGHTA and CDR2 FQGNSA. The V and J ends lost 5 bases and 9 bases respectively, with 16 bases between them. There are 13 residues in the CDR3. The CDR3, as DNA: TGTGCCAGCAGCAACAGGGACCCGGGAGCCCAGTACTTC. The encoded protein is CASSNRDPGAQYF.

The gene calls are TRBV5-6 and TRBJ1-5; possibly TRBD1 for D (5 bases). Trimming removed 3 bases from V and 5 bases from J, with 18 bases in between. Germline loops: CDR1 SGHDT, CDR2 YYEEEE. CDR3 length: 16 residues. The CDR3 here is CASSSALGGVDQPQHF. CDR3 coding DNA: TGTGCCAGCAGCTCTGCTTTGGGGGGGGTGGATCAGCCCCAGCATTTT.

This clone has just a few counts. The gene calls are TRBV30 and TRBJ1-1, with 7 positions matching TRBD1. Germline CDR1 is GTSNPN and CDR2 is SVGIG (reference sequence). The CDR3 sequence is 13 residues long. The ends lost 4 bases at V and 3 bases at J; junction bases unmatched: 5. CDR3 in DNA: TGTGCCTGGAATACAGGGGAGTACACTGAAGCTTTCTTT. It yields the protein CAWNTGEYTEAFF.

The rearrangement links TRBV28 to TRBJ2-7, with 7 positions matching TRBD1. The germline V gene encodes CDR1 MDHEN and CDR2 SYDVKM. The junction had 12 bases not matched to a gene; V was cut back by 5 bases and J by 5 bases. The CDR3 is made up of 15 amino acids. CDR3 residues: CASSHRQGQRNEQYF. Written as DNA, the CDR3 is TGTGCCAGCAGTCACAGACAGGGACAGCGGAACGAGCAGTACTTC.

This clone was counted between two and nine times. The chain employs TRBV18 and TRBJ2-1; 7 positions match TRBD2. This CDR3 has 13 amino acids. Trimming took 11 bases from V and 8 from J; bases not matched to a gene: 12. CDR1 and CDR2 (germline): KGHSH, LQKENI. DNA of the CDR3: TGTGCCGGCGGCGCCGGGGGGAGGTATGAGCAGTTCTTC. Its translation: CAGGAGGRYEQFF. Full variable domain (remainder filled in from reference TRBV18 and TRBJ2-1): NAGVMQNPRHLVRRRGQEARLRCSPMKGHSHVYWYRQLPEEGLKFMVYLQKENIIDESGMPKERFSAEFPKEGPSILRIQQVVRGDSAAYFCAGGAGGRYEQFFGPGTRLTVL.

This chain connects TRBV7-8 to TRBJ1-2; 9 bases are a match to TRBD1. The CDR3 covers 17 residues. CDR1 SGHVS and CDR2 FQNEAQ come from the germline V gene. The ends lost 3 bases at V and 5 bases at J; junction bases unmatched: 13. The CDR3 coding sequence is TGTGCCAGCAGCTTTTTGGTAGGGGACAGGGATACATATGGCTACACCTTC. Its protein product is CASSFLVGDRDTYGYTF.

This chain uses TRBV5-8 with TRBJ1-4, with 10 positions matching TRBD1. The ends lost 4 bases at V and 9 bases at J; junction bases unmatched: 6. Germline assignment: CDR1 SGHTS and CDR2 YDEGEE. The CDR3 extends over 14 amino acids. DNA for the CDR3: TGTGCCAGCAGCCTGCGGACAGGGGGGAAAAAACTGTTTTTT. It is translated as CASSLRTGGKKLFF.

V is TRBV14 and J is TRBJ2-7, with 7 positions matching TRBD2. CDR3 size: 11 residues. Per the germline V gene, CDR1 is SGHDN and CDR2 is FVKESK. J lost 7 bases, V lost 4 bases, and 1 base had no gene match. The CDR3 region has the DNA TGTGCCAGCAGCCCGGGGGGTGAGCAGTACTTC. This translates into CASSPGGEQYF. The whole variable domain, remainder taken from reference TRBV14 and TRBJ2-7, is EAGVTQFPSHSVIEKGQTVTLRCDPISGHDNLYWYRRVMGKEIKFLLHFVKESKQDESGMPNNRFLAERTGGTYSTLKVQPAELEDSGVYFCASSPGGEQYFGPGTRLTVT.

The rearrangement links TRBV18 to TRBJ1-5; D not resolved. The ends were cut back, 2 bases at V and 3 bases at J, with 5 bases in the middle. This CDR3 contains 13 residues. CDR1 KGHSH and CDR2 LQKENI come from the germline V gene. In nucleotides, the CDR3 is TGTGCCAGCTCACCAGGGTCCAATCAGCCCCAGCATTTT. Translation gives CASSPGSNQPQHF.